The clone carrying this TCR beta chain came up many times. TCRdb processed the 5' RACE reads anew with MiXCR; each CDR3 protein has one entry. The sample yields about 57,000 distinct CDR3 sequences, under 20% seen once. CDR3 length: 13 amino acids. Germline lookup yields CDR1 MGHRA and CDR2 YSYEKL. Trimming took off 4 bases at V and 5 bases at J, with 11 bases between the two ends. The data were obtained in a study of T cells of healthy individuals. This TCR derives from a human donor in good health. The rearrangement links TRBV4-1 to TRBJ2-5; D perhaps matches TRBD2 (5 bases). In DNA, the CDR3 is TGCGCCAGCAGCCTAGGACTGGCTGAGACCCAGTACTTC. This encodes CASSLGLAETQYF.